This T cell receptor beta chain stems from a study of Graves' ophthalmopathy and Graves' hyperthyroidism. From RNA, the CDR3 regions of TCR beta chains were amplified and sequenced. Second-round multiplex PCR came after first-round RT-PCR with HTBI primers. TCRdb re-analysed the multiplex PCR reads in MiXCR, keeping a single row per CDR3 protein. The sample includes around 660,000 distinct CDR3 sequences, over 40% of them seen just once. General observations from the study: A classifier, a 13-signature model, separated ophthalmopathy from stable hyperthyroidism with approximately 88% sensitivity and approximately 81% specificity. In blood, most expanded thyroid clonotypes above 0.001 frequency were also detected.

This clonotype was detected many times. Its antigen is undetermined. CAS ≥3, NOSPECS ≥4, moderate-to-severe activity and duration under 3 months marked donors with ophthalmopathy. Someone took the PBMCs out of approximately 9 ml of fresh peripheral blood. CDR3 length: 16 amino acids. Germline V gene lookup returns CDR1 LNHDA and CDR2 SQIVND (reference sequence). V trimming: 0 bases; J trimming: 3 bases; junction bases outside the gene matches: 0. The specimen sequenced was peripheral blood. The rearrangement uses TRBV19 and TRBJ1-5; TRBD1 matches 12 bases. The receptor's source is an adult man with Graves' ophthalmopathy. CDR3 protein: CASSIEGQGANQPQHF. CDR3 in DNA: TGTGCCAGTAGTATAGAGGGACAGGGGGCCAATCAGCCCCAGCATTTT.